This entry lists 11 T cell receptor beta chains sequenced from one sample in a study of identical twins. TCRdb independently ran MiXCR on the 5' RACE reads; one entry per CDR3 protein. Here the sample spans approximately 620,000 distinct CDR3 sequences, 8.6% being singletons. The sample was also reused in another study, on yellow fever vaccine responses in identical twins.

Specimen: PBMCs. The receptor set was obtained from a woman in her late teens or twenties in good health.

The chain employs TRBV28 and TRBJ2-7; 9 nucleotides match TRBD1. Looked up from germline, CDR1 is MDHEN and CDR2 is SYDVKM. The V gene end was trimmed by 7 bases and the J gene end by 1 base; junction bases not matched to a gene: 8. The CDR3 contains 15 residues. In DNA, the CDR3 is TGTGCCAGCAACAGGGGGCCGGATAGATCCTACGAGCAGTACTTC. Its protein is CASNRGPDRSYEQYF.

This clonotype has a count of ten or more. CDR3 sequence (DNA): TGTGCCACCAGCGATTTTCGAGGGCGGAATGAAGCTTTCTTT. This encodes CATSDFRGRNEAFF. The chain joins TRBV15 to TRBJ1-1; D not resolved. Looked up from germline, CDR1 is LNHNV and CDR2 is YYDKDF (reference sequence). The CDR3 has 14 amino acids. Trimming pared 5 bases from V and 7 bases from J, leaving 17 bases between.

This clonotype was detected ten times or more. J is TRBJ2-7 and V is TRBV10-2; D assignment may be TRBD1 or TRBD2 (6 bases each). The germline V gene has CDR1 WSHSY and CDR2 SAAADI. V lost 10 bases to trimming and J lost 0 bases, with 13 bases between them. This CDR3 has 13 amino acids. This CDR3 is CATAPGASYEQYF. The CDR3 DNA sequence: TGCGCCACTGCCCCGGGGGCCTCCTACGAGCAGTACTTC.

This clonotype was seen more than once but under ten times. V is TRBV6-6 and J is TRBJ1-3; the D is unclear. Germline CDR1 reads MNHNY; CDR2 reads SVGAGI (reference sequence). The CDR3 extends over 12 amino acids. The germline V and J ends were trimmed by 5 bases and 8 bases, with 10 bases remaining between them. CDR3 sequence: CASSAAEDTIYF. In DNA, the CDR3 is TGTGCCAGCAGTGCCGCTGAAGACACCATATATTTT.

This clonotype was detected only a few times. V and J are TRBV27 and TRBJ1-6, with 7 bases fitting TRBD1. The V gene end was trimmed by 6 bases and the J gene end by 10 bases; junction bases not matched to a gene: 15. This CDR3 is 16 amino acids long. CDR1 is MNHEY, CDR2 SMNVEV, per germline (reference sequence). Here the CDR3 DNA reads TGTGCCAGCAGCCGTTTGGGACAGCACCGGGAGTCACCCCTCCACTTT. Protein sequence: CASSRLGQHRESPLHF.

This clonotype has more than one count but fewer than ten. The chain combines TRBV7-6 with TRBJ2-2; 7 bases align to TRBD1. Trimming removed 4 bases from V and 6 bases from J; junction bases left unmatched: 11. This CDR3 spans 16 amino acids. Germline V gives CDR1 SGHVS, CDR2 FNYEAQ. In DNA form, the CDR3 reads TGTGCCAGCAGCTCTACGACAGGGAGCCTCCCCGGGGAGCTGTTTTTT. This codes for CASSSTTGSLPGELFF.

This clonotype was seen at least ten times. The chain uses TRBV9 and TRBJ2-3; D is ambiguous. CDR3 size: 11 residues. CDR1 and CDR2 from the germline V gene are SGDLS and YYNGEE. V lost 2 bases, J lost 6 bases, and 4 bases lay in between. CDR3 DNA: TGTGCCAGCAGCGTGCGGGATACGCAGTATTTT. This sequence encodes CASSVRDTQYF.

The gene calls are TRBV24-1 and TRBJ2-5, with 9 bases aligning to TRBD2. With 4 bases clipped from V and 2 bases from J, the junction kept 4 bases outside the gene matches. CDR3 length equals 15 residues. Looked up from germline, CDR1 is KGHDR and CDR2 is SFDVKD. As DNA, the CDR3 is TGTGCCACCAGTGAGCCGACTAGCGGACAAGAGACCCAGTACTTC. It yields the protein CATSEPTSGQETQYF.

The chain carries TRBV30 and TRBJ2-7; TRBD1 might be the D (5 bases). The V end was cut by 2 bases, the J end by 4 bases, with 15 bases between. This CDR3 region has 14 residues. Germline CDR1 and CDR2: GTSNPN and SVGIG (reference sequence). CDR3 protein: CAWSLSPGKYEQYF. The CDR3 DNA follows: TGTGCCTGGAGTCTATCCCCAGGGAAATACGAGCAGTACTTC.

This clonotype has a handful of counts. The chain uses TRBV3-1 and TRBJ2-1, with TRBD2 matching 9 bases. Germline CDR1 LGHDT, CDR2 YNNKEL (reference sequence). J gave up 9 bases and V 0 bases, and 9 bases lay outside the gene matches. The CDR3 is made up of 16 amino acids. The DNA for the CDR3 is TGTGCCAGCAGCCAAGAGGTCCTAGCGGGGTCGGGTGAGCAGTTCTTC. Its protein is CASSQEVLAGSGEQFF.

In its sample, this clonotype was seen many times. The chain couples TRBV6-1 to TRBJ2-7; TRBD2 agrees at 9 bases. Trimming removed 5 bases from V and 2 bases from J; junction bases left unmatched: 4. The CDR3 is 14 residues long. CDR1 is MNHNS and CDR2 is SASEGT in the germline V gene. The CDR3 region is CASSSEREAYEQYF. The CDR3 DNA reads as TGTGCCAGCAGTAGCGAGCGGGAGGCCTACGAGCAGTACTTC.